This T cell receptor (beta chain) was identified in a study of identical twins. Healthy Caucasian individuals made up all the donors. Through template switching, a universal primer site was introduced, and the cDNA contained unique molecular identifiers. Using its own MiXCR run on the 5' RACE reads, TCRdb lists one record per CDR3 protein. Of around 490,000 distinct CDR3 sequences detected, approximately 14% appear once; the ten largest clones hold roughly 0.42%. The V gene's germline CDR1 is SNHLY and CDR2 FYNNEI. Deletions cut 4 bases from V and 6 bases from J, with 11 bases between. The CDR3 extends over 13 amino acids. These data were also reused for a study on yellow fever vaccine responses in identical twins.

The receptor's source is a woman aged 18 to 35 in good health. The chain is built from TRBV2 and TRBJ2-3; D may correspond to TRBD1 or TRBD2 (5 bases each). The sequenced material came from CD4+ T cells sorted from blood. The CDR3 is CASSAGLGDTQYF. The CDR3 nucleotides read TGTGCCAGCAGTGCGGGGCTGGGGGATACGCAGTATTTT.